The 14 T cell receptor beta chains given below trace back to one sample, sequenced in a study of blood T cell repertoires in COVID-19. The method was immunoSEQ multiplex PCR; TCRdb's version includes in-frame clones alone and lacks a portion of them. The sample records about 130,000 clones, around four fifths being singletons. The sample taken for sequencing was PBMCs or T cells enriched from blood (not recorded which). The source is a woman aged 50 to 60 who had recovered from COVID-19.

V is TRBV2 and J is TRBJ1-5; 9 nucleotides align to TRBD1. The CDR3 runs 16 residues. CDR1 SNHLY and CDR2 FYNNEI come from the germline V gene. Trimming at V came to 5 bases and at J to 0 bases, leaving 5 bases not matched to a gene. The CDR3, as DNA: TGTGCCAGCAGTTGGGACAGGGAACTTAGCAATCAGCCCCAGCATTTT. Translating gives CASSWDRELSNQPQHF.

This clone was counted between two and nine times. The chain has TRBV15 and TRBJ2-2; no clear D gene. The germline V gene has CDR1 LNHNV and CDR2 YYDKDF (reference sequence). The CDR3 runs to 15 residues. The V end lost 0 bases, the J end lost 6 bases, and 11 bases lay between the germline ends. Here the CDR3 reads CATSRDDADSGELFF. As DNA, the CDR3 is TGTGCCACCAGCAGAGATGACGCAGACTCCGGGGAGCTGTTTTTT.

Here the CDR3 reads CASSPPYRFGYTF. The CDR3 DNA is TGTGCCAGCAGCCCCCCTTACAGGTTTGGCTACACCTTC. V is TRBV11-2 and J is TRBJ1-2; D possibly corresponds to TRBD1 (5 bases). The germline V gene has CDR1 SGHAT and CDR2 FQNNGV. V shed 5 bases and J shed 7 bases, with 14 bases lying between them. This CDR3 region has 13 residues.

This chain connects TRBV3-1 (or the pseudogene TRBV3-2) to TRBJ1-6; 10 positions agree with TRBD1. In germline, CDR1 is LGHDT, CDR2 YNNKEL (reference sequence). The CDR3 extends over 14 amino acids. J gave up 10 bases and V 3 bases, and 3 bases lay outside the gene matches. CDR3 sequence reads: CASSHGTGESPLHF. Written as DNA, the CDR3 is TGTGCCAGCAGCCACGGGACAGGGGAGTCACCCCTCCACTTT.

This sequence joins TRBV27 and TRBJ2-1; TRBD2 matches at 11 bases. Trimming at V came to 1 base and at J to 1 base, leaving 3 bases not matched to a gene. CDR1 and CDR2 from the germline V gene are MNHEY and SMNVEV (reference sequence). The CDR3 extends over 17 amino acids. The CDR3 DNA reads TGTGCCAGCAGTTTATATCTAGCGGGGGGTTCCTACAATGAGCAGTTCTTC. Encoded protein: CASSLYLAGGSYNEQFF.

V and J are TRBV2 and TRBJ1-5; 11 bases match TRBD1. This CDR3 region has 14 residues. Unmatched junction bases numbered 2, after V lost 4 bases and J lost 6 bases. Germline V gives CDR1 SNHLY, CDR2 FYNNEI. The CDR3 DNA is TGTGCCAGCAGTGCGGGGACAGGGGGTCAGCCCCAGCATTTT. It specifies CASSAGTGGQPQHF.

J is TRBJ1-2 and V is TRBV5-4, with 7 bases aligning to TRBD1. The CDR3 is made up of 13 amino acids. V gave up 1 base and J gave up 5 bases; unmatched junction bases: 2. Looked up from germline, CDR1 is SGHNT and CDR2 is YYREEE (reference sequence). The CDR3 loop reads CASSLQGEYGYTF. CDR3 sequence (DNA): TGTGCCAGCAGCTTGCAGGGGGAATATGGCTACACCTTC.

DNA of the CDR3: TGTGCCAGCAGTGAAGAAGGGGTCTATGGCTACACCTTC. Encoded protein: CASSEEGVYGYTF. This chain links TRBV2 with TRBJ1-2; D is possibly TRBD1 (5 bases). Germline assignment: CDR1 SNHLY and CDR2 FYNNEI. V gave up 1 base and J gave up 4 bases, with 7 bases separating them. CDR3 length: 13 residues.

CDR3 loop: CASSQALGTGDSNQPQHF. For the CDR3, the DNA is TGTGCCAGCAGCCAAGCTTTGGGAACAGGTGATAGCAATCAGCCCCAGCATTTT. This chain uses TRBV3-1 (or the pseudogene TRBV3-2) with TRBJ1-5; tentatively, D is TRBD1 (5 bases). There are 18 residues in the CDR3. The V and J ends lost 1 base and 0 bases respectively, with 16 bases between them. Germline loops: CDR1 LGHDT, CDR2 YNNKEL (reference sequence).

This chain uses TRBV9 with TRBJ1-1, with D unclear. There are 14 residues in the CDR3. CDR1 and CDR2 from the germline V gene are SGDLS and YYNGEE. V was shortened by 4 bases and J by 3 bases, with 13 bases between the two germline ends. The CDR3 reads CASSPAAEDTEAFF. The CDR3, as DNA: TGTGCCAGCAGCCCCGCAGCCGAGGACACTGAAGCTTTCTTT. Supplemented by reference TRBV9 and TRBJ1-1, the full variable domain reads DSGVTQTPKHLITATGQRVTLRCSPRSGDLSVYWYQQSLDQGLQFLIQYYNGEERAKGNILERFSAQQFPDLHSELNLSSLELGDSALYFCASSPAAEDTEAFFGQGTRLTVV.

The chain employs TRBV5-5 and TRBJ2-7, with 11 bases matching TRBD2. In germline, CDR1 is SGHKS, CDR2 YYEKEE (reference sequence). The CDR3 has 16 amino acids. Trimming cost V 2 bases and J 7 bases; bases outside gene matches: 11. The CDR3 reads CASSLASGGPAIEQYF. The CDR3 bases are TGTGCCAGCAGCTTAGCTAGCGGGGGGCCCGCTATAGAGCAGTACTTC.

The chain joins TRBV4-1 to TRBJ1-5; D not resolved. V lost 1 base, J lost 0 bases, and 13 bases lay in between. CDR1 MGHRA and CDR2 YSYEKL come from the germline V gene. The CDR3 has 17 residues. CDR3 nucleotides: TGCGCCAGCAGCCAAGTATCGGGAGATTATAGCAATCAGCCCCAGCATTTT. Translation gives CASSQVSGDYSNQPQHF.

This rearrangement joins TRBV6-5 to TRBJ1-1; TRBD1 might be the D (5 bases). The germline gives CDR1 MNHEY, CDR2 SVGAGI. V lost 6 bases to trimming and J lost 3 bases, with 14 bases between them. This CDR3 spans 14 amino acids. The CDR3 is CASSSGAGYTEAFF. The CDR3 region has the DNA TGTGCCAGCAGCAGCGGGGCGGGTTACACTGAAGCTTTCTTT.

This clone was picked up many times. This chain joins TRBV14 and TRBJ2-7; D possibly corresponds to TRBD1 (6 bases). The germline gives CDR1 SGHDN, CDR2 FVKESK. The CDR3 sequence is 13 residues long. Trimming shortened V by 0 bases and J by 8 bases, and 11 bases separated the two germline ends. The CDR3 here is CASSQEGGMKQYF. The DNA for the CDR3 is TGTGCCAGCAGCCAAGAAGGGGGAATGAAGCAGTACTTC. Combining the CDR3 with reference TRBV14 and TRBJ2-7 gives the whole variable domain EAGVTQFPSHSVIEKGQTVTLRCDPISGHDNLYWYRRVMGKEIKFLLHFVKESKQDESGMPNNRFLAERTGGTYSTLKVQPAELEDSGVYFCASSQEGGMKQYFGPGTRLTVT.